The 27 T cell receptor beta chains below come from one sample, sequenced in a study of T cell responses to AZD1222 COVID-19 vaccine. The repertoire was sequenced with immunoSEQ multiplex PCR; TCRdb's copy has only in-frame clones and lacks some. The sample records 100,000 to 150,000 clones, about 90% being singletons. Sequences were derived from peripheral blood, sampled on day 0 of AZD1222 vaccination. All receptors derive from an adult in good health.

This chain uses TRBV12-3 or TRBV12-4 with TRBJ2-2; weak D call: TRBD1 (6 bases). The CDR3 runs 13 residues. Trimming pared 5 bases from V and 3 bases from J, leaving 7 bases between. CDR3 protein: CASSQGYTGELFF. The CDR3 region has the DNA TGTGCCAGCAGTCAGGGGTACACCGGGGAGCTGTTTTTT.

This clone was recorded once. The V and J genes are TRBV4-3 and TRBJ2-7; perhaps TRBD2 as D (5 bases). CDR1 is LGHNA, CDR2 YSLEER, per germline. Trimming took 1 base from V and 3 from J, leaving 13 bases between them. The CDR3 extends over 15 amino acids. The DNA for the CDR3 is TGCGCCAGCAGCCAAGGTCGGGGAGAGTTCTACGAGCAGTACTTC. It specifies CASSQGRGEFYEQYF.

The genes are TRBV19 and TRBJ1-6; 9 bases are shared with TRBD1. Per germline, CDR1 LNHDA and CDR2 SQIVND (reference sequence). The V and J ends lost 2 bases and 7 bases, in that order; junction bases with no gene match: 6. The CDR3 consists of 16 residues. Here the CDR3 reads CASSIKGQGDNSPLHF. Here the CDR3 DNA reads TGTGCCAGTAGTATAAAGGGACAGGGAGACAATTCACCCCTCCACTTT.

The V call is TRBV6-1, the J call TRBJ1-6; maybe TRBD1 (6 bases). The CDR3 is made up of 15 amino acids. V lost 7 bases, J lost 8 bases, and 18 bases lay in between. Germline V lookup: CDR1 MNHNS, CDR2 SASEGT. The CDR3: CASTDISGGDSPLHF. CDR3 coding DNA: TGTGCCAGCACGGATATCTCGGGGGGCGATTCACCCCTCCACTTT.

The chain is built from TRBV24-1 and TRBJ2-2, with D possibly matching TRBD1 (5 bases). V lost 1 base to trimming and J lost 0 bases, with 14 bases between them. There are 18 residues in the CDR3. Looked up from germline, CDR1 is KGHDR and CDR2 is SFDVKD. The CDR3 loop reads CATSDFGSGATNTGELFF. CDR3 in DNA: TGTGCCACCAGTGATTTTGGTAGTGGGGCCACGAACACCGGGGAGCTGTTTTTT.

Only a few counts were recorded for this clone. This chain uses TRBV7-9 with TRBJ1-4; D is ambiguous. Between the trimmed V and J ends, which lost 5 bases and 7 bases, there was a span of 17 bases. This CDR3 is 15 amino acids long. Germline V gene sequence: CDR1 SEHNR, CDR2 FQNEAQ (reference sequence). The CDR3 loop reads CASSPTRSDGEKLFF. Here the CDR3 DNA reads TGTGCCAGCAGCCCTACGCGCTCGGATGGTGAAAAACTGTTTTTT.

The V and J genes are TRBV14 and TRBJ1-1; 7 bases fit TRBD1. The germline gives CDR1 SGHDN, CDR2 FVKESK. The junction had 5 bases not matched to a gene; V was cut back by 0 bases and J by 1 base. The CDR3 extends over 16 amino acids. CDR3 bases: TGTGCCAGCAGCCAAGAATTTTGGACAGGGAACACTGAAGCTTTCTTT. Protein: CASSQEFWTGNTEAFF. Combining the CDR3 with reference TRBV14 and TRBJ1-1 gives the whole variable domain EAGVTQFPSHSVIEKGQTVTLRCDPISGHDNLYWYRRVMGKEIKFLLHFVKESKQDESGMPNNRFLAERTGGTYSTLKVQPAELEDSGVYFCASSQEFWTGNTEAFFGQGTRLTVV.

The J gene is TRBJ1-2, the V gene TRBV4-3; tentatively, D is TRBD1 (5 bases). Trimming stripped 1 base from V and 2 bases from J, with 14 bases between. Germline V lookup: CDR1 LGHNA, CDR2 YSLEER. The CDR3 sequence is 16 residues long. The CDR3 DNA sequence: TGCGCCAGCAGCCAAGGAGGAGGGGCCGAGAACTATGGCTACACCTTC. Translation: CASSQGGGAENYGYTF.

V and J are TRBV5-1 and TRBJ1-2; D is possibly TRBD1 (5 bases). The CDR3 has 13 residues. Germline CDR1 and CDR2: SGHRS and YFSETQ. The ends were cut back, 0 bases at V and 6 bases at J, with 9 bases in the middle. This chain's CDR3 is CASSLAGTNGYTF. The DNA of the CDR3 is TGCGCCAGCAGCTTGGCCGGGACGAATGGCTACACCTTC. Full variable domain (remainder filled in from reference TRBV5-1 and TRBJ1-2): KAGVTQTPRYLIKTRGQQVTLSCSPISGHRSVSWYQQTPGQGLQFLFEYFSETQRNKGNFPGRFSGRQFSNSRSEMNVSTLELGDSALYLCASSLAGTNGYTFGSGTRLTVV.

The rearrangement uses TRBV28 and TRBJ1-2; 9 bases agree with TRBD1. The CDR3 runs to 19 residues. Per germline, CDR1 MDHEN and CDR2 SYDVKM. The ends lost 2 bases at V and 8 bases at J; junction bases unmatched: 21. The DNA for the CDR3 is TGTGCCAGCAGTTTAACGCCCGGGACAGGGTTTAGCCTACGAAGCGGCTACACCTTC. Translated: CASSLTPGTGFSLRSGYTF.

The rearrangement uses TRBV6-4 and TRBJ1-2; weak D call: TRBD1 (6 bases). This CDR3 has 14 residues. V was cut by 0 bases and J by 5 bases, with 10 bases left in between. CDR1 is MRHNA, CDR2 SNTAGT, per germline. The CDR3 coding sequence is TGTGCCAGCAGTGACTCGGGGGGCGCATATGGCTACACCTTC. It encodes CASSDSGGAYGYTF.

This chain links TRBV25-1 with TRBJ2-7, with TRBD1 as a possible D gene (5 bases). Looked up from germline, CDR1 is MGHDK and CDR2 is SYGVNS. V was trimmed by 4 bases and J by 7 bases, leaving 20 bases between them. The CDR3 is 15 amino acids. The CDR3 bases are TGTGCCAGCAGTGCCAGGGTCGGGTTTACTGGAGAGCAGTACTTC. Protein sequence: CASSARVGFTGEQYF.

Here the CDR3 DNA reads TGTGCCAGCAGCTTAGCGGGGGGCACCGGGGAGCTGTTTTTT. Encoded protein: CASSLAGGTGELFF. This sequence joins TRBV7-2 and TRBJ2-2; D is possibly TRBD2 (6 bases). Germline values: CDR1 SGHTA, CDR2 FQGNSA. The CDR3 extends over 14 amino acids. The germline V and J ends were trimmed by 0 bases and 4 bases, with 6 bases remaining between them.

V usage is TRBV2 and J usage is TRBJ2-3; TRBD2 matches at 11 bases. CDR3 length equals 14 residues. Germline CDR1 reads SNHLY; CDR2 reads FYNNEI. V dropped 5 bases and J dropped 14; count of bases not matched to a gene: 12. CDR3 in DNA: TGTGCCAGCAGTCGTATAGCGGGAGGGCCGGAGTGGTATTTT. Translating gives CASSRIAGGPEWYF.

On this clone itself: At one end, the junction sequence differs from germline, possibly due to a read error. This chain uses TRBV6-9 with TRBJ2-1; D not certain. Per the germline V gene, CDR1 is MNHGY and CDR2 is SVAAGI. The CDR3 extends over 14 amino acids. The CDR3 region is CPLPEQKGTNEQFF. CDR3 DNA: TGCCCCCTGCCCGAACAGAAAGGTACGAATGAGCAGTTCTTC.

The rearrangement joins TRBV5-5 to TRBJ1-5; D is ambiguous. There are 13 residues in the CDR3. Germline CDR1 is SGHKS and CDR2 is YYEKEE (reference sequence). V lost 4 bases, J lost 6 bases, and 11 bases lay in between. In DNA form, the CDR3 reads TGTGCCAGCAGCCGCCCAGGAACTCAGCCCCAGCATTTT. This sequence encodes CASSRPGTQPQHF.

The CDR3, as DNA: TGTGCCAGTAGCAATAGCGGGAGGGGCACCGGGGAGCTGTTTTTT. It is translated as CASSNSGRGTGELFF. The chain has TRBV19 and TRBJ2-2, with 11 bases that match TRBD2. The CDR3 is 15 amino acids. V lost 6 bases to trimming and J lost 4 bases; unmatched junction nucleotides: 4. Per the germline V gene, CDR1 is LNHDA and CDR2 is SQIVND (reference sequence).

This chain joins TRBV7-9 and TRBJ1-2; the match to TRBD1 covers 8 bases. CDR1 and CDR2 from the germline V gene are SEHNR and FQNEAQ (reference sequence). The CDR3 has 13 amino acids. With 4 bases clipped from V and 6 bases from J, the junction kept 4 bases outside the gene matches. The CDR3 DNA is TGTGCCAGCAGCTCAGCACAGGGGGATGGCTACACCTTC. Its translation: CASSSAQGDGYTF.

CDR3 loop: CASSFPQGGGGGYTF. CDR3 bases: TGTGCCAGCAGCTTTCCACAGGGGGGAGGAGGTGGCTACACCTTC. The V and J genes are TRBV7-2 and TRBJ1-2, with TRBD1 matching over 8 bases. There are 15 residues in the CDR3. Germline V gene data show CDR1 as SGHTA and CDR2 as FQGNSA. The V and J ends lost 3 bases and 7 bases, in that order; junction bases with no gene match: 10.

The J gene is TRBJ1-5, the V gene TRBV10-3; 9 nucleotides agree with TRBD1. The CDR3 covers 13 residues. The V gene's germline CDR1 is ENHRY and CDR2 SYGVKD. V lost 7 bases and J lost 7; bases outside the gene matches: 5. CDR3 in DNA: TGTGCCATCATGTCGACAGGGGGACAGCCCCAGCATTTT. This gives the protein CAIMSTGGQPQHF.

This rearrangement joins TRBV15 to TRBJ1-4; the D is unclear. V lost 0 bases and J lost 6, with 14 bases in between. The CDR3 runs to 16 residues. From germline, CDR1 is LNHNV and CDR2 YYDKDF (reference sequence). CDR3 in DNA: TGTGCCACCAGCAGAGAGATGTACAGTTTAGATGAAAAACTGTTTTTT. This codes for CATSREMYSLDEKLFF.

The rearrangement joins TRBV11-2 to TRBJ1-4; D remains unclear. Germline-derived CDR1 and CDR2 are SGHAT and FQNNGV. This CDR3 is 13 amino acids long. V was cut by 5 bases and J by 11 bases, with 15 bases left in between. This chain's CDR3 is CASSPGPRSKLFF. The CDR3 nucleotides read TGTGCCAGCAGCCCTGGTCCGCGCAGTAAACTGTTTTTT.

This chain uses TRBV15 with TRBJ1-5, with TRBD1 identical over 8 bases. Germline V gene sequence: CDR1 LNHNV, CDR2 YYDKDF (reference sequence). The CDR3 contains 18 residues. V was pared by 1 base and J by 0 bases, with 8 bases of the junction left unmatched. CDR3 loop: CATSRGGTGGYSNQPQHF. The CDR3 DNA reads TGTGCCACCAGCAGAGGCGGGACAGGAGGATATAGCAATCAGCCCCAGCATTTT.

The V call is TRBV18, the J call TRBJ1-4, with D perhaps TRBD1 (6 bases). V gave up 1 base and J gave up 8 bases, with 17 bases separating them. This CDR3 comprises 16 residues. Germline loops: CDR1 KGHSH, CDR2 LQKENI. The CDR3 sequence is CASSPLRGGAREKLFF. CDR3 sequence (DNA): TGTGCCAGCTCACCACTCCGGGGGGGCGCCCGGGAAAAACTGTTTTTT.

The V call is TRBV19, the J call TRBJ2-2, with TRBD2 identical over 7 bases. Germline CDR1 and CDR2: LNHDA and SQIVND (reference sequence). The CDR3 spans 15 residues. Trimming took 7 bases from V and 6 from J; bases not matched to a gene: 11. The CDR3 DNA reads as TGTGCCAGTACTCGGGCGGGAGAAGGGGCCGGGGAGCTGTTTTTT. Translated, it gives CASTRAGEGAGELFF.

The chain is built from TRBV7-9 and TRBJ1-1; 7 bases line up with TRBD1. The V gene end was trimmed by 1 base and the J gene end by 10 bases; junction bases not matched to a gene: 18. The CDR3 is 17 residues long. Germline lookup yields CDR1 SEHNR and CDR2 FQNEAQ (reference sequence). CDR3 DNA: TGTGCCAGCAGCTTAGAAGGGACAGCCAATCGCCAACCTGGAGCTTTCTTT. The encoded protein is CASSLEGTANRQPGAFF.

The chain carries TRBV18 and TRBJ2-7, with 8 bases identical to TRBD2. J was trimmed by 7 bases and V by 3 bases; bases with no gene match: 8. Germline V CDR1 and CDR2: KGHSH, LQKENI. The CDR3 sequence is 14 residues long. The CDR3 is CASSPPGLVGEQYF. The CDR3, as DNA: TGTGCCAGCTCACCGCCGGGACTAGTGGGAGAGCAGTACTTC. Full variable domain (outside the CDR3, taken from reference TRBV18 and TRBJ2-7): NAGVMQNPRHLVRRRGQEARLRCSPMKGHSHVYWYRQLPEEGLKFMVYLQKENIIDESGMPKERFSAEFPKEGPSILRIQQVVRGDSAAYFCASSPPGLVGEQYFGPGTRLTVT.